This TCR beta chain was sequenced during a study of blood T cell repertoires in COVID-19. Overall study: Sites across the United States, Italy and Spain contributed samples from acute and convalescent COVID-19. T cells, B-cell-depleted T cells, or PBMCs supplied cDNA or gDNA.

Original processing methods: Nucleated cell number was recorded as an estimate derived from reference gene primer amplification. This table comes from immunoSEQ multiplex PCR, and its TCRdb copy is limited to in-frame clones, with some not included. V and J calls and clone size are as listed in that table; D and trimming were resolved from the DNA. The sample has 110,000 to 150,000 clones; approximately 87% are singletons. Germline-derived CDR1 and CDR2 are WNHNN and SYGVQD (reference sequence). The CDR3 has 15 residues. V was trimmed by 2 bases and J by 6 bases, leaving 14 bases between them. All recovered Cohort 3 donors got two negative PCRs, got clearance, or saw symptom resolution.

This sequence joins TRBV10-1 and TRBJ2-4; tentatively, D is TRBD1 (5 bases). The source of this sequence is a man aged 55 to 70 who had recovered from COVID-19. Sample: PBMCs or T cells enriched from blood (not recorded which). The CDR3 nucleotides are TGCGCCAGCAGTGAGACCCACACCCAGGGAAACATTCAGTACTTC. Protein: CASSETHTQGNIQYF.